The entry that follows covers one T cell receptor beta chain sequence. Antigen unknown. This sample stems from a study of OX40 agonist ivuxolimab in advanced cancers. Findings of the study overall: The authors also found low normalized T-cell clonal expansion in some nonresponders.

The assay was immunoSEQ multiplex PCR, and TCRdb's table has in-frame clones only and misses some. The sample includes tens of thousands of clones, around 89% seen only once; the top ten take 9% to 15%. Germline lookup yields CDR1 SGDLS and CDR2 YYNGEE. The CDR3 contains 15 residues. V was pared by 2 bases and J by 5 bases, with 16 bases between. This sequence originates from an adult with an advanced solid tumor such as melanoma, head and neck, liver or kidney cancer. This rearrangement joins TRBV9 to TRBJ1-1; the D gene is possibly TRBD1 (5 bases). The source was CD4+ or CD8+ T cells sorted from blood, collected in a trial of the OX40 agonist ivuxolimab. The CDR3 loop is CASSVSGTPRTEAFF. The DNA for the CDR3 is TGTGCCAGCAGCGTCTCCGGGACTCCCAGGACTGAAGCTTTCTTT.